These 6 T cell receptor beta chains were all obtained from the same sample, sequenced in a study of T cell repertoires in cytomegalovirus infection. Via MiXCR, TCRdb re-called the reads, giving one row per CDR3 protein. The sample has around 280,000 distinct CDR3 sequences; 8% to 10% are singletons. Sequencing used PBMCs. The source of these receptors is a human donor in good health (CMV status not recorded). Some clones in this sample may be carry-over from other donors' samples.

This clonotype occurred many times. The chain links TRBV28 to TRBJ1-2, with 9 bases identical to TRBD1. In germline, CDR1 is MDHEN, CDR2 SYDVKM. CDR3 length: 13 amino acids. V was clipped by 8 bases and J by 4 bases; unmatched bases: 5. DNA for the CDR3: TGTGCCAGCGGGGACAGGGTTTCCTATGGCTACACCTTC. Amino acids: CASGDRVSYGYTF.

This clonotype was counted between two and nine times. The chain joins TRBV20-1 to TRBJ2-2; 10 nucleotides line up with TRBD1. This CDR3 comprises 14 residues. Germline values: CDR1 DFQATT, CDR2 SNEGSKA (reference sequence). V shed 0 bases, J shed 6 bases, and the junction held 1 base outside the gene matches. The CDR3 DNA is TGCAGTGCTAGAGATGACAGGGGGCCCGGGGAGCTGTTTTTT. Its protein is CSARDDRGPGELFF.

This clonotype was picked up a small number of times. CDR3 region: CSARVPGRGSTGELFF. Here the CDR3 DNA reads TGCAGTGCTAGAGTCCCCGGGCGGGGCAGCACCGGGGAGCTGTTTTTT. This rearrangement joins TRBV20-1 to TRBJ2-2, with TRBD2 as a possible D gene (6 bases). Trimming shortened V by 1 base and J by 4 bases, and 16 bases separated the two germline ends. The CDR3 spans 16 residues. Germline CDR1 and CDR2: DFQATT and SNEGSKA (reference sequence).

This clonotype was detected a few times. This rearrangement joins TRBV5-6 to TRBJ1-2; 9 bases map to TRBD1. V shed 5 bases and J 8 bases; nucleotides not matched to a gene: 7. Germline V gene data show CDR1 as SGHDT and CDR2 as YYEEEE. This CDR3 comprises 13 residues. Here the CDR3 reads CASRDRGSNGYTF. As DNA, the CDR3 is TGTGCCAGCAGGGACAGGGGATCTAACGGCTACACCTTC.

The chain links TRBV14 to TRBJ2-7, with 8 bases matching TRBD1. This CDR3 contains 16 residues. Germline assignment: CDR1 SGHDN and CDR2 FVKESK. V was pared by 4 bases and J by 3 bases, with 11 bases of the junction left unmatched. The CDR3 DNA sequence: TGTGCCAGCAGCCCCACAGGGACAGGACGCCTCTACGAGCAGTACTTC. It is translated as CASSPTGTGRLYEQYF.

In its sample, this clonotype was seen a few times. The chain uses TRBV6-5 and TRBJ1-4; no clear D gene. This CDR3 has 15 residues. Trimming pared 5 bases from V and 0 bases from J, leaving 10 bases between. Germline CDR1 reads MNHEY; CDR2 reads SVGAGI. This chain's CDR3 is CASSPQSATNEKLFF. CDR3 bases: TGTGCCAGCAGTCCCCAGTCGGCAACTAATGAAAAACTGTTTTTT.